The 6 T cell receptor beta chains below all came from one sample that was sequenced in a study of blood T cell repertoires in COVID-19. The protocol was immunoSEQ multiplex PCR, while the TCRdb copy is restricted to in-frame clones and leaves out a portion. The table has more than 65,000 clones, around three quarters seen once. What was sequenced was peripheral blood. The receptors stem from a woman older than 75 with active or convalescent COVID-19.

The chain couples TRBV28 to TRBJ1-1; D may be TRBD1 (6 bases). Looked up from germline, CDR1 is MDHEN and CDR2 is SYDVKM. This CDR3 contains 15 residues. Deletions cut 1 base from V and 0 bases from J, with 9 bases between. In nucleotides, the CDR3 is TGTGCCAGCAGTTTATTTAGGGGGATGAACACTGAAGCTTTCTTT. This gives the protein CASSLFRGMNTEAFF.

The rearrangement links TRBV9 to TRBJ1-2, with D perhaps matching TRBD1 (6 bases). V lost 4 bases to trimming and J lost 8 bases, with 27 bases between them. Germline V CDR1 and CDR2: SGDLS, YYNGEE. This CDR3 is built from 17 residues. CDR3 nucleotide sequence: TGTGCCAGCAGCTTTAAAAGTCCTTCGGGACAACTAGACGGCTACACCTTC. As protein: CASSFKSPSGQLDGYTF.

On this clone itself: One end of the junction varies from germline; a read error may be responsible. The chain combines TRBV28 with TRBJ2-7, with 7 bases lining up with TRBD2. CDR3 length: 13 residues. In germline, CDR1 is MDHEN, CDR2 SYDVKM. CDR3 region: CASSPNPRDYTYF. In DNA form, the CDR3 reads TGTGCCAGCAGTCCCAACCCCCGGGACTACACCTATTTC. The full variable domain, completed using reference TRBV28 and TRBJ2-7, is DVKVTQSSRYLVKRTGEKVFLECVQDMDHENMFWYRQDPGLGLRLIYFSYDVKMKEKGDIPEGYSVSREKKERFSLILESASTNQTSMYLCASSPNPRDYTYFGPGTRLTVT.

The rearrangement uses TRBV28 and TRBJ1-1; weak D call: TRBD1 (6 bases). V gave up 6 bases and J gave up 1 base, with 15 bases separating them. Germline-derived CDR1 and CDR2 are MDHEN and SYDVKM. The CDR3 length is 15 residues. The CDR3 region is CASSPALDRNTEAFF. The CDR3 coding sequence is TGTGCCAGCAGCCCAGCTCTGGACAGGAACACTGAAGCTTTCTTT.

This clone was seen a handful of times. This rearrangement joins TRBV24-1 to TRBJ2-3, with a tentative D call TRBD1 (5 bases). The ends were cut back, 1 base at V and 2 bases at J, with 6 bases in the middle. In germline, CDR1 is KGHDR, CDR2 SFDVKD. The CDR3 covers 14 residues. The CDR3 sequence is CATSDLGDTDTQYF. The CDR3 nucleotides read TGTGCCACCAGTGATTTAGGGGACACAGATACGCAGTATTTT.

This chain links TRBV6-5 with TRBJ2-7; D ambiguous. This CDR3 comprises 11 residues. CDR1 MNHEY and CDR2 SVGAGI come from the germline V gene. Trimming removed 6 bases at V and 4 bases at J, with 7 bases between. The CDR3 DNA reads as TGTGCCAGCAGACAGAGTTACGAGCAGTACTTC. Amino acids: CASRQSYEQYF.